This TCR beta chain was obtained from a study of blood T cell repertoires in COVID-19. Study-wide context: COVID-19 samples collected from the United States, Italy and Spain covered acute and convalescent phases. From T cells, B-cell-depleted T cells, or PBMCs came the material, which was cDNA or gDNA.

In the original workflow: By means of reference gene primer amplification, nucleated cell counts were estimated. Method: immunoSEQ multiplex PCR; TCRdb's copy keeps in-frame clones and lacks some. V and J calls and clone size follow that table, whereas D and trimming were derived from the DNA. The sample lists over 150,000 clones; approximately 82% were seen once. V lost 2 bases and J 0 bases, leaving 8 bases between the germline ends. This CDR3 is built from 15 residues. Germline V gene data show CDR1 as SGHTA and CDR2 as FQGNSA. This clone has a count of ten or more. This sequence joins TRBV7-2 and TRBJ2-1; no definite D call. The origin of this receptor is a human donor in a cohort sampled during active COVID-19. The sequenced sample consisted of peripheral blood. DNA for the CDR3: TGTGCCAGCAGCTTACTGGAGAGCTCCTACAATGAGCAGTTCTTC. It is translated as CASSLLESSYNEQFF.